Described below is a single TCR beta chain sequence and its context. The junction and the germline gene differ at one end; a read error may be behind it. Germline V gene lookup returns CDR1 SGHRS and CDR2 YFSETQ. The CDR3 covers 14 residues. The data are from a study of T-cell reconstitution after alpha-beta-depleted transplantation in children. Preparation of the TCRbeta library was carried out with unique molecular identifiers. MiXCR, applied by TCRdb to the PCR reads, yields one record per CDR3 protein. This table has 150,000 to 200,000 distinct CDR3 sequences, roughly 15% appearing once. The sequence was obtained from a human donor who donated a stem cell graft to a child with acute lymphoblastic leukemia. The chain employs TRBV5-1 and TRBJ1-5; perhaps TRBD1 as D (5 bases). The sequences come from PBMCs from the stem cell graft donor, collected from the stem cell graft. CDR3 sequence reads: CVSSGGDDNQPQHF. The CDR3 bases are TGCGTCAGCAGCGGAGGGGATGACAATCAGCCCCAGCATTTT.